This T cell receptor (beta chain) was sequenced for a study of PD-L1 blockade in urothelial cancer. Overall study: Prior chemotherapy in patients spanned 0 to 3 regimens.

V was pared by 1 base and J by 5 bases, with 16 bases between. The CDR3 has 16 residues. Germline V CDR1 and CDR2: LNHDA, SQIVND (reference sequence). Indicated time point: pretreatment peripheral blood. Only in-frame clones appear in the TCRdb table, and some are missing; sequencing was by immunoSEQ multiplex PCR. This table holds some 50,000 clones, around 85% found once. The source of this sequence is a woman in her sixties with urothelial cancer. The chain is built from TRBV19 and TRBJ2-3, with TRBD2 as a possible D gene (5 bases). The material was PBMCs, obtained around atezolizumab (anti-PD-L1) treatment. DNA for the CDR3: TGTGCCAGTAGTATAGCAAGCGGTTCCTCCGGAGATACGCAGTATTTT. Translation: CASSIASGSSGDTQYF.